This TCR beta chain was captured in a study of CD8 T cell repertoires and HIV-1 epitope variants. Study-level information: Twenty-five autologous and known Gag and Nef epitope variant peptides each stimulated T cells separately. Controls included no peptide, Ebola AY9 epitope, and a CMV, EBV, flu pool. The baseline condition was 1M T cells left uncultured.

Sequencing used immunoSEQ multiplex PCR; TCRdb keeps in-frame clones, though not all of them. The table shows about 1,900 clones, with under 75% occurring only once. Regarding this clone: Its specificity is not known.

Germline CDR1 reads SGHDT; CDR2 reads YYEEEE. The junction had 9 bases not matched to a gene; V was cut back by 1 base and J by 0 bases. This CDR3 has 18 amino acids. This TCR derives from a male donor with HIV. This chain joins TRBV5-6 and TRBJ2-2; 7 bases line up with TRBD1. Sequencing was done on a sample of cultured CD8+ T cells derived from PBMCs. CDR3 nucleotide sequence: TGTGCCAGCAGCTTGTTAGGAGCCGGGACAGCGAACACCGGGGAGCTGTTTTTT. As protein: CASSLLGAGTANTGELFF.